This TCR beta chain derives from a study of blood T cell repertoires in COVID-19 (dated by TCRdb to the early 2020s). General notes on the study: Collaborator samples came from the United States, Italy and Spain and covered acute and convalescent phases of COVID-19. A freely available public database, intended as a resource for researchers studying the immune response to SARS-CoV-2, is where the repertoires were released. Nearly every sample came with metadata listing a de-identified subject ID, COVID-19 status, age in years and sex. Samples were obtained from the ongoing ImmuneRACE study (first 160 participants) and from approximately 1,200 subjects provided by 6 global collaborators. Subjects who had been exposed to COVID-19, were actively infected with it, or had recovered from it provided the deeply sampled blood TCRbeta repertoires that made up the dataset. Where available, HLA class I and class II types were obtained from metadata supplied by the sample provider rather than from assay-based typing. The material from the prospective study consisted of cDNA or gDNA derived from T cells, B-cell-depleted T cells, or PBMCs. General study outcomes and caveats: Clinical and demographic metadata were provided uncurated, with the amount varying by source and participant.

Participants in the prospective study were aged 18 to 89 years, lived in under 30 United States geographic areas, and enrolled through a virtual design. Cohort assignment in the prospective study relied on participant-reported clinical history from a screening survey and a study questionnaire. Recovered participants in ImmuneRACE Cohort 3 were defined as having two consecutive negative NP/OP PCR tests, clearance from a healthcare professional, or resolution of symptoms. In the prospective study, whole blood, serum and a nasopharyngeal or oropharyngeal swab were collected from each participant by mobile phlebotomists. Participants in the prospective study had the option to provide additional blood draws and questionnaires over a 2-month period. Before DNA extraction, prospective study blood samples were shipped either frozen or at room temperature. The immunoSEQ Assay, a bias-controlled multiplex PCR, was used to amplify TCRbeta CDR3 regions from genomic DNA. The authors' analysis ran thus. The number of nucleated cells in each sample was estimated from the amplification of reference gene primers within the assay. Sequence reads were collapsed and filtered to measure the absolute abundance of every unique TCRbeta CDR3 rearrangement. For each sample, productive Simpson clonality was calculated as the square root of Simpson's diversity index over productive rearrangements. Entries here come from immuneACCESS through TCRdb and include only in-frame sequences with V and J called. Some clones fail to appear in such tables; in the studies checked, an unresolved V gene covers under half of the shortfall, and the cause of the remainder is unknown. That table furnishes V, J and clone size, whereas the DNA furnished D and trimming. The sample profile shows around 300,000 clones; over 70% of them were found once. The ten largest clones take up over 4.5% of the sample.

The germline V gene specifies WSHSY as CDR1 and SAAADI as CDR2. Trimming removed 0 bases from V and 3 bases from J; the gene matches leave 13 bases unexplained. From cysteine to phenylalanine, the CDR3 is 19 amino acids long. The entry retains the CDR3 DNA only, 57 bases that are in frame from base 1. Concerning this clone itself: Its antigen is not yet known. No per-base quality is available; no much larger clone lies one base away.

The clonotype was recovered from a man aged 30 to 45 who had recovered from COVID-19. Input material: PBMCs or T cells enriched from blood (not recorded which). The chain is assembled from TRBV10-2 and TRBJ2-4, with 8 bases aligning to TRBD2. The encoded CDR3 is CASSESERGLRWGKNIQYF. The bases are TGCGCCAGCAGTGAGTCAGAGCGGGGGCTCAGATGGGGCAAAAACATTCAGTACTTC.